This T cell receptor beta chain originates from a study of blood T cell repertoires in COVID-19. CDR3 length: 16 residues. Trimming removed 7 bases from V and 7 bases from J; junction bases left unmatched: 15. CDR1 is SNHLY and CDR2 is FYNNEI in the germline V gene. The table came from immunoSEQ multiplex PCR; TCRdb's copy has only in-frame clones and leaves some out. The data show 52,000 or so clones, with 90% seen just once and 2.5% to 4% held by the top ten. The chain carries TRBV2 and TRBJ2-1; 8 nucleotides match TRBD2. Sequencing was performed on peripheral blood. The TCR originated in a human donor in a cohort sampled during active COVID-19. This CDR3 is CASTSFPAGVVNEQFF. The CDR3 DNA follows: TGTGCCAGCACATCGTTTCCAGCGGGAGTGGTAAATGAGCAGTTCTTC.